This paragraph covers one T cell receptor (beta chain) sequence. This sample is drawn from a study of cytomegalovirus exposure and HLA in healthy donors. About the study: The 90 to 150 validation repertoires and the approximately 670 first-cohort repertoires shared a platform, a later analysis reported.

The protocol was immunoSEQ multiplex PCR, while the TCRdb copy is restricted to in-frame clones and leaves out a portion. The top ten hold 2.1% of the sample, which has about 150,000 clones, about 86% seen once. This CDR3 has 19 amino acids. The V and J ends lost 0 bases and 0 bases, in that order; junction bases with no gene match: 10. Per germline, CDR1 SNHLY and CDR2 FYNNEI. The TCR sequence derives from a human donor in good health. V is TRBV2 and J is TRBJ1-4; TRBD1 agrees at 7 bases. Sample: PBMCs. The CDR3 here is CASSEAHRGRLATNEKLFF. The CDR3 nucleotides are TGTGCCAGCAGTGAAGCCCACAGGGGCAGACTTGCAACTAATGAAAAACTGTTTTTT. Full variable domain (rest looked up from reference TRBV2 and TRBJ1-4): EPEVTQTPSHQVTQMGQEVILRCVPISNHLYFYWYRQILGQKVEFLVSFYNNEISEKSEIFDDQFSVERPDGSNFTLKIRSTKLEDSAMYFCASSEAHRGRLATNEKLFFGSGTQLSVL.